This TCR beta chain was recorded in a study of T cell responses to AZD1222 COVID-19 vaccine. Findings and caveats of the study: Every sample of the repertoires postdated the peak T cell response. The sample set comprised mostly white British donors with more females, and clonal diversity was possibly underestimated.

Regarding this clone: Its target is unknown.

TCRdb's table, derived via immunoSEQ multiplex PCR, lists solely in-frame clones and lacks some. Among some 120,000 clones, 92% were seen once, and the ten largest hold 1.6%. In germline, CDR1 is SGHTA, CDR2 FQGNSA. This CDR3 has 14 amino acids. The ends lost 3 bases at V and 7 bases at J; junction bases unmatched: 5. J is TRBJ2-1 and V is TRBV7-2, with 8 positions matching TRBD2. The sequencing used peripheral blood, collected 28 days after the second AZD1222 dose. The TCR sequence derives from an adult who received the AZD1222 COVID-19 vaccine. Written as DNA, the CDR3 is TGTGCCAGCAGCTTGGGACTAGAAGGGAATGAGCAGTTCTTC. It encodes CASSLGLEGNEQFF.